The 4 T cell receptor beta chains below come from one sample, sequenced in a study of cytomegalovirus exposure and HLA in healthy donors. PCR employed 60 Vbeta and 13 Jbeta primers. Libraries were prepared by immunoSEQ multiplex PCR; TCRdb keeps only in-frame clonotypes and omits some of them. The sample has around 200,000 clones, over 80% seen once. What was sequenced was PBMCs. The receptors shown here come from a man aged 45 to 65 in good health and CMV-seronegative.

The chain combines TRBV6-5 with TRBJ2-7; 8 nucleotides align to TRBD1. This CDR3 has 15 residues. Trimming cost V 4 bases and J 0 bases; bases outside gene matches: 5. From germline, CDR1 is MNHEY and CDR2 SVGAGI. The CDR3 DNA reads TGTGCCAGCAGTTCCCTAACAGGGGGCTCCTACGAGCAGTACTTC. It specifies CASSSLTGGSYEQYF.

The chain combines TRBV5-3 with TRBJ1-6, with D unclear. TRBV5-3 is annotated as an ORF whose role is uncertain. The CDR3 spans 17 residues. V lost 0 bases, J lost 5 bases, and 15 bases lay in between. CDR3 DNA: TGTGCCAGAAGCTTGGCAATCTGGACTGCCGATAATTCACCCCTCCACTTT. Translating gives CARSLAIWTADNSPLHF.

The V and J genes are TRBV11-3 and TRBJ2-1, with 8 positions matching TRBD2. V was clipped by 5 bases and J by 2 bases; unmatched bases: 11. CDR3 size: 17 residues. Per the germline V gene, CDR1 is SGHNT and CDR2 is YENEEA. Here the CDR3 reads CASSAPTGRGAYNEQFF. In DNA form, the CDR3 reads TGTGCCAGCAGCGCTCCCACCGGGCGGGGGGCCTACAATGAGCAGTTCTTC.

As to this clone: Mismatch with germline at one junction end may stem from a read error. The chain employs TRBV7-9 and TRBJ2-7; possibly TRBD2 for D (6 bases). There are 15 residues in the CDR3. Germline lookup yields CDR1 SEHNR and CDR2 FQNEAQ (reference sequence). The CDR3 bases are TGTTCCAGCAGCTTATCCCGACTAGTTTGGTACGAGCAGTACTTC. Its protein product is CSSSLSRLVWYEQYF.